These 30 T cell receptor beta chains originate from one sample sequenced in a study of blood T cell repertoires in COVID-19. Generated by immunoSEQ multiplex PCR, the TCRdb table keeps only in-frame clones and is missing some. The table has roughly 54,000 clones, 86% seen once. The sequenced material came from peripheral blood. These receptors originate from a woman aged 60 to 75 with acute or convalescent COVID-19.

The chain employs TRBV28 and TRBJ1-5; no clear D. Germline V gene lookup returns CDR1 MDHEN and CDR2 SYDVKM. This CDR3 spans 14 amino acids. V was cut by 4 bases and J by 0 bases, with 7 bases left in between. CDR3 residues: CASSSTNSNQPQHF. CDR3 bases: TGTGCCAGCAGTTCGACTAATAGCAATCAGCCCCAGCATTTT.

This clone was seen a few times. V and J are TRBV12-5 and TRBJ1-2; the D is unclear. Trimming took 7 bases from V and 2 from J, leaving 11 bases between them. The germline gives CDR1 LGHNT, CDR2 FRNRAP. The CDR3 consists of 13 residues. The DNA of the CDR3 is TGTGCTAGTGCCCGAGAAGCCAACTATGGCTACACCTTC. Protein: CASAREANYGYTF.

V and J are TRBV6-6 and TRBJ1-1; no clear D. V was trimmed by 5 bases and J by 0 bases, leaving 16 bases between them. Germline loops: CDR1 MNHNY, CDR2 SVGAGI (reference sequence). The CDR3 consists of 16 residues. CDR3 sequence reads: CASSRYGVSLNTEAFF. CDR3 coding DNA: TGTGCCAGCAGTCGATACGGGGTGTCCCTGAACACTGAAGCTTTCTTT.

The rearrangement joins TRBV6-5 to TRBJ2-5; 9 bases fit TRBD1. Germline-derived CDR1 and CDR2 are MNHEY and SVGAGI. The CDR3 runs to 14 residues. V lost 4 bases to trimming and J lost 1 base; unmatched junction nucleotides: 1. The CDR3 region has the DNA TGTGCCAGCAGTTTGACAGGGGGCCAAGAGACCCAGTACTTC. Protein product: CASSLTGGQETQYF.

The chain uses TRBV30 and TRBJ1-2; 7 bases fit TRBD1. This CDR3 contains 15 residues. Trimming cost V 5 bases and J 3 bases; bases outside gene matches: 12. Looked up from germline, CDR1 is GTSNPN and CDR2 is SVGIG (reference sequence). Written as DNA, the CDR3 is TGTGCCTGGGCCCCCCTCCCGGGACAGTACTATGGCTACACCTTC. This translates into CAWAPLPGQYYGYTF.

In its sample, this clone was seen a few times. The V gene is TRBV28, the J gene TRBJ2-3; D perhaps matches TRBD2 (6 bases). The CDR3 is 15 amino acids. The germline gives CDR1 MDHEN, CDR2 SYDVKM. V lost 6 bases and J 11 bases, leaving 24 bases between the germline ends. In nucleotides, the CDR3 is TGTGCCAGCAGCTCCCGGCGGCGGGAATTACTGGAGCAGTATTTT. Translation: CASSSRRRELLEQYF.

This sequence joins TRBV11-2 and TRBJ2-7; 8 bases align to TRBD2. Trimming cost V 5 bases and J 6 bases; bases outside gene matches: 9. Germline lookup yields CDR1 SGHAT and CDR2 FQNNGV. There are 14 residues in the CDR3. This chain's CDR3 is CASSPSGSLGEQYF. CDR3 sequence (DNA): TGTGCCAGCAGCCCCAGCGGGAGTCTAGGCGAGCAGTACTTC.

V and J are TRBV13 and TRBJ1-2; D is ambiguous. This CDR3 comprises 13 residues. Trimming stripped 2 bases from V and 8 bases from J, with 12 bases between. The germline V gene encodes CDR1 PRHDT and CDR2 FYEKMQ (reference sequence). The CDR3 DNA sequence: TGTGCCAGCAGCTTACAGCGCCGTCAGGGCTACACCTTC. Its translation is CASSLQRRQGYTF.

This clone was found a few times. This chain links TRBV6-4 with TRBJ1-1; possible D gene TRBD1, 5 bases. V lost 8 bases, J lost 1 base, and 14 bases lay in between. Germline V gene data show CDR1 as MRHNA and CDR2 as SNTAGT. The CDR3 has 14 residues. The CDR3 nucleotides are TGTGCCAGCGCACCCGGAGGGGCGAACACTGAAGCTTTCTTT. Protein sequence: CASAPGGANTEAFF.

This chain links TRBV28 with TRBJ1-2; D is possibly TRBD1 (5 bases). The CDR3 has 15 amino acids. V lost 5 bases to trimming and J lost 4 bases, with 17 bases between them. Germline lookup yields CDR1 MDHEN and CDR2 SYDVKM. In DNA form, the CDR3 reads TGTGCCAGCAGTGTGAATCAGGCAGGGCCCTATGGCTACACCTTC. Translated: CASSVNQAGPYGYTF.

This clone has only one observation. The chain uses TRBV7-3 and TRBJ2-4; perhaps TRBD1 as D (5 bases). The CDR3 consists of 20 residues. Germline loops: CDR1 SGHTA, CDR2 FQGTGA. V lost 4 bases to trimming and J lost 9 bases, with 34 bases between them. CDR3 DNA sequence: TGTGCCAGCAGCTCGCGGCCCCAGTTACGACAGATTCGATTCGCGGCCATTCAGTACTTC. This sequence encodes CASSSRPQLRQIRFAAIQYF.

CDR3 in DNA: TGTGCCAGCAGCTTAGAGGCCAGTTCTCCTCAGCATTTT. This encodes CASSLEASSPQHF. The rearrangement uses TRBV11-2 and TRBJ1-5; D call uncertain. The V end was cut by 0 bases, the J end by 13 bases, with 13 bases between. The CDR3 runs to 13 residues. The germline V gene encodes CDR1 SGHAT and CDR2 FQNNGV.

The V gene is TRBV4-2, the J gene TRBJ1-1; 8 positions match TRBD1. This CDR3 has 16 residues. Germline V gene sequence: CDR1 LGHNA, CDR2 YNFKEQ. The junction had 6 bases not matched to a gene; V was cut back by 1 base and J by 2 bases. The CDR3 sequence: CASSQGHGQGNTEAFF. The CDR3, as DNA: TGTGCCAGCAGCCAAGGGCATGGACAGGGTAACACTGAAGCTTTCTTT.

This chain uses TRBV15 with TRBJ2-1; 8 bases map to TRBD1. Germline CDR1 reads LNHNV; CDR2 reads YYDKDF (reference sequence). The J segment lost 10 bases and the V segment lost 1 base, leaving 6 bases of the junction unmatched. The CDR3 covers 14 residues. This chain's CDR3 is CATSRGGTGLEQFF. Written as DNA, the CDR3 is TGTGCCACCAGCAGAGGAGGGACAGGTTTAGAGCAGTTCTTC.

The chain uses TRBV27 and TRBJ1-2; tentative D call: TRBD1 (6 bases). V dropped 1 base and J dropped 3 bases, with 6 bases sitting between them. The germline CDR1 and CDR2 sequences are MNHEY and SMNVEV (reference sequence). This CDR3 has 13 residues. The chain's CDR3 is CASSLYRDYGYTF. CDR3 DNA sequence: TGTGCCAGCAGTTTATACAGGGACTATGGCTACACCTTC.

The rearrangement links TRBV20-1 to TRBJ2-7; 9 nucleotides agree with TRBD2. V dropped 3 bases and J dropped 2; count of bases not matched to a gene: 8. Per the germline V gene, CDR1 is DFQATT and CDR2 is SNEGSKA (reference sequence). The CDR3 has 15 residues. The CDR3 nucleotides read TGCAGTGCTAGTAATTTTCTAGCGGGAACCTACGAGCAGTACTTC. It codes for CSASNFLAGTYEQYF.

This chain joins TRBV19 and TRBJ1-2, with D possibly TRBD1 on 5 matching bases. The CDR3 spans 14 residues. Germline V CDR1 and CDR2: LNHDA, SQIVND (reference sequence). Trimming shortened V by 3 bases and J by 6 bases, and 14 bases separated the two germline ends. CDR3 region: CASSIVQGEDGYTF. As DNA, the CDR3 is TGTGCCAGTAGTATTGTGCAGGGTGAGGATGGCTACACCTTC.

This clone was detected only once. CDR3 loop: CASSSGDKVDGYTF. DNA of the CDR3: TGTGCCAGCAGCTCCGGGGATAAGGTCGATGGCTACACCTTC. The V and J genes are TRBV5-4 and TRBJ1-2, with D uncertain. Trimming removed 3 bases from V and 6 bases from J, with 15 bases in between. Germline loops: CDR1 SGHNT, CDR2 YYREEE (reference sequence). This CDR3 comprises 14 residues.

The rearrangement joins TRBV29-1 to TRBJ2-3, with 7 positions matching TRBD1. Unmatched junction bases numbered 8, after V lost 5 bases and J lost 0 bases. The CDR3 length is 15 residues. Looked up from germline, CDR1 is SQVTM and CDR2 is ANQGSEA. CDR3 residues: CSVRLGTASTDTQYF. For the CDR3, the DNA is TGCAGCGTTAGGTTGGGGACAGCTAGCACAGATACGCAGTATTTT.

The chain combines TRBV19 with TRBJ1-3; D is undetermined. Germline assignment: CDR1 LNHDA and CDR2 SQIVND (reference sequence). The CDR3 has 15 amino acids. The V and J ends lost 5 bases and 7 bases respectively, with 18 bases between them. CDR3 coding DNA: TGTGCCAGTAGTGAGCGGGCTCTTGACCTCAACACCATATATTTT. Translation: CASSERALDLNTIYF.

The gene calls are TRBV3-1 (or the pseudogene TRBV3-2) and TRBJ2-1; D uncertain. V lost 4 bases to trimming and J lost 4 bases, with 5 bases between them. CDR1 is LGHDT and CDR2 is YNNKEL in the germline V gene (reference sequence). The length of the CDR3 is 12 residues. The CDR3 sequence is CASSRLYNEQFF. CDR3 nucleotides: TGTGCCAGCAGCCGGCTTTACAATGAGCAGTTCTTC.

The chain is built from TRBV27 and TRBJ2-2, with D possibly matching TRBD1 (5 bases). The CDR3 extends over 18 amino acids. V lost 0 bases and J lost 1, with 15 bases in between. CDR1 and CDR2 (germline): MNHEY, SMNVEV (reference sequence). The CDR3 nucleotides read TGTGCCAGCAGTTTATCGGATATCAGGGCTCGGAACACCGGGGAGCTGTTTTTT. Translated, it gives CASSLSDIRARNTGELFF.

The chain carries TRBV2 and TRBJ2-7, with D perhaps TRBD1 (6 bases). The CDR3 has 13 amino acids. Trimming removed 4 bases at V and 3 bases at J, with 10 bases between. Germline CDR1 and CDR2: SNHLY and FYNNEI. CDR3 loop: CASSAVRGYEQYF. The CDR3 nucleotides are TGTGCCAGCAGTGCGGTCAGGGGCTACGAGCAGTACTTC.

In its sample, this clone was seen once. The chain combines TRBV5-1 with TRBJ1-6, with TRBD1 matching over 8 bases. Germline V gene data show CDR1 as SGHRS and CDR2 as YFSETQ. V lost 5 bases and J lost 8; bases outside the gene matches: 3. The CDR3 is 13 amino acids. For the CDR3, the DNA is TGCGCCAGCAGTTCGGACAGGGATTCACCCCTCCACTTT. Translated: CASSSDRDSPLHF.

V is TRBV6-5 and J is TRBJ1-1, with D perhaps TRBD1 (5 bases). CDR3 length equals 14 residues. V lost 4 bases and J 1 base, leaving 10 bases between the germline ends. The germline V gene has CDR1 MNHEY and CDR2 SVGAGI. CDR3 DNA: TGTGCCAGCAGTTCGACAGCTTCGAACACTGAAGCTTTCTTT. Encoded protein: CASSSTASNTEAFF.

The chain has TRBV18 and TRBJ1-2; no definite D call. Germline V CDR1 and CDR2: KGHSH, LQKENI. Trimming pared 3 bases from V and 9 bases from J, leaving 17 bases between. The CDR3 totals 14 residues. Here the CDR3 reads CASSPLLGSDSYTF. The CDR3 DNA reads TGTGCCAGCTCACCGTTGCTCGGGAGTGACAGCTACACCTTC.

The V gene is TRBV5-1, the J gene TRBJ1-3; D is undetermined. Per the germline V gene, CDR1 is SGHRS and CDR2 is YFSETQ. The CDR3 is 14 residues long. Trimming took 3 bases from V and 9 from J, leaving 16 bases between them. CDR3 DNA: TGCGCCAGCAGCTCGGAGGTCGGTCCGAGCACCATATATTTT. Translated, it gives CASSSEVGPSTIYF. The whole variable domain, remainder taken from reference TRBV5-1 and TRBJ1-3, is KAGVTQTPRYLIKTRGQQVTLSCSPISGHRSVSWYQQTPGQGLQFLFEYFSETQRNKGNFPGRFSGRQFSNSRSEMNVSTLELGDSALYLCASSSEVGPSTIYFGEGSWLTVV.

The chain joins TRBV5-1 to TRBJ2-3; 15 positions agree with TRBD2. There are 16 residues in the CDR3. The V gene end was trimmed by 3 bases and the J gene end by 4 bases; junction bases not matched to a gene: 3. Germline CDR1 reads SGHRS; CDR2 reads YFSETQ. The CDR3 region is CASSSRTSGGADTQYF. Here the CDR3 DNA reads TGCGCCAGCAGCTCCCGGACTAGCGGGGGGGCAGATACGCAGTATTTT.

This chain uses TRBV10-2 with TRBJ1-1; D uncertain. With 2 bases removed from V and 3 bases from J, the gap between germline ends came to 4 bases. The CDR3 length is 12 residues. The germline V gene has CDR1 WSHSY and CDR2 SAAADI. The CDR3 DNA follows: TGCGCCAGCAGTGAGGAGTACACTGAAGCTTTCTTT. Protein: CASSEEYTEAFF.

The chain couples TRBV30 to TRBJ1-1; TRBD1 might be the D (6 bases). Germline values: CDR1 GTSNPN, CDR2 SVGIG (reference sequence). The CDR3 contains 15 residues. The V and J ends lost 0 bases and 2 bases respectively, with 13 bases between them. Here the CDR3 reads CAWSVTGGENTEAFF. CDR3 DNA sequence: TGTGCCTGGAGTGTAACTGGGGGCGAAAACACTGAAGCTTTCTTT.